What follows are 31 T cell receptor beta chains derived from one specimen sequenced in a study of cytomegalovirus exposure and HLA in healthy donors. Primers: 60 Vbeta forward and 13 Jbeta reverse. This table comes from immunoSEQ multiplex PCR, and its TCRdb copy is limited to in-frame clones, with some not included. The sample shows 150,000 to 200,000 clones, around 80% of them seen only once. Sequenced material: PBMCs. Receptors were obtained from a woman aged 25 to 39 in good health and CMV-seropositive.

The chain combines TRBV5-1 with TRBJ2-6; 7 bases are shared with TRBD1. Germline V lookup: CDR1 SGHRS, CDR2 YFSETQ. The V segment lost 7 bases and the J segment 0 bases; nucleotides outside the gene matches: 1. CDR3 size: 14 residues. DNA of the CDR3: TGCGCCAGCGGGGACAGCTCTGGGGCCAACGTCCTGACTTTC. Its translation is CASGDSSGANVLTF.

The chain carries TRBV5-4 and TRBJ1-2; the D is unclear. Trimming shortened V by 4 bases and J by 8 bases, and 12 bases separated the two germline ends. Per germline, CDR1 SGHNT and CDR2 YYREEE (reference sequence). The CDR3 totals 12 residues. The CDR3 spells CASSAGPGGYTF. CDR3 nucleotides: TGTGCCAGCAGCGCAGGCCCGGGGGGCTACACCTTC.

The chain carries TRBV28 and TRBJ2-7, with a tentative D call TRBD2 (6 bases). The germline V and J ends were trimmed by 1 base and 0 bases, with 10 bases remaining between them. The length of the CDR3 is 15 residues. CDR1 and CDR2 from the germline V gene are MDHEN and SYDVKM. In DNA form, the CDR3 reads TGTGCCAGCAGTTTATCGGACGGGAGCTCCTACGAGCAGTACTTC. Its protein is CASSLSDGSSYEQYF. The entire variable domain, with the rest obtained from reference TRBV28 and TRBJ2-7, is as follows: DVKVTQSSRYLVKRTGEKVFLECVQDMDHENMFWYRQDPGLGLRLIYFSYDVKMKEKGDIPEGYSVSREKKERFSLILESASTNQTSMYLCASSLSDGSSYEQYFGPGTRLTVT.

This clone was found a few times. The chain joins TRBV9 to TRBJ2-3; TRBD1 aligns across 7 bases. The CDR3 extends over 15 amino acids. V gave up 4 bases and J gave up 2 bases; unmatched junction bases: 7. Looked up from germline, CDR1 is SGDLS and CDR2 is YYNGEE. The CDR3 region has the DNA TGTGCCAGCAGCACCCGACAGGGCGACACAGATACGCAGTATTTT. Translating gives CASSTRQGDTDTQYF.

The chain joins TRBV29-1 to TRBJ1-3; D is unresolved. This CDR3 is built from 12 residues. V lost 6 bases, J lost 0 bases, and 6 bases lay in between. CDR1 and CDR2 (germline): SQVTM, ANQGSEA. The chain's CDR3 is CSVAISGNTIYF. The CDR3 DNA sequence: TGCAGCGTAGCTATCTCTGGAAACACCATATATTTT.

The chain uses TRBV29-1 and TRBJ1-1; no firm D call. The CDR3 extends over 13 amino acids. With 5 bases removed from V and 3 bases from J, the gap between germline ends came to 13 bases. The germline V gene has CDR1 SQVTM and CDR2 ANQGSEA. The DNA for the CDR3 is TGCAGCGTTCGTCCGGGGTGGTACACTGAAGCTTTCTTT. This sequence encodes CSVRPGWYTEAFF.

The V and J genes are TRBV7-2 and TRBJ1-5, with D possibly matching TRBD1 (6 bases). This CDR3 spans 15 amino acids. Germline V gives CDR1 SGHTA, CDR2 FQGNSA. V dropped 0 bases and J dropped 3 bases, with 9 bases sitting between them. For the CDR3, the DNA is TGTGCCAGCAGCTTAGCGGCAGGGGCCAATCAGCCCCAGCATTTT. Amino acids: CASSLAAGANQPQHF.

For the CDR3, the DNA is TGTGCCTGGAGTGTACAGGTGGCCGGGGAGCTGTTTTTT. Translated, it gives CAWSVQVAGELFF. This chain connects TRBV30 to TRBJ2-2, with D perhaps matching TRBD1 (5 bases). This CDR3 is built from 13 residues. The germline V gene has CDR1 GTSNPN and CDR2 SVGIG (reference sequence). The ends were cut back, 0 bases at V and 6 bases at J, with 8 bases in the middle.

For the CDR3, the DNA is TGTGCCAGCAGCGTAGGGACTCCGAACACCGGGGAGCTGTTTTTT. Its translation: CASSVGTPNTGELFF. This chain uses TRBV9 with TRBJ2-2; D is perhaps TRBD2 (5 bases). The V gene's germline CDR1 is SGDLS and CDR2 YYNGEE. The CDR3 consists of 15 residues. Trimming cost V 0 bases and J 0 bases, with 6 bases left between them.

The chain combines TRBV29-1 with TRBJ2-7, with TRBD1 matching 7 bases. V lost 6 bases to trimming and J lost 4 bases; unmatched junction nucleotides: 9. The CDR3 consists of 13 residues. Germline assignment: CDR1 SQVTM and CDR2 ANQGSEA. The CDR3 coding sequence is TGCAGCGTGACCGGTACAGGGGTATACGAGCAGTACTTC. Its protein product is CSVTGTGVYEQYF.

The table lists this clone with a count of one. The V gene is TRBV2, the J gene TRBJ2-2; TRBD1 matches at 9 bases. The CDR3 loop spans 17 amino acids. Germline trimming cut 1 base from V and 6 bases from J; bases unmatched to any gene: 9. Germline-derived CDR1 and CDR2 are SNHLY and FYNNEI. The CDR3 reads CASSEEYYRGPSGELFF. The DNA for the CDR3 is TGTGCCAGCAGTGAAGAATACTACAGGGGGCCGTCCGGGGAGCTGTTTTTT. Drawing the rest from reference TRBV2 and TRBJ2-2, the complete variable domain is EPEVTQTPSHQVTQMGQEVILRCVPISNHLYFYWYRQILGQKVEFLVSFYNNEISEKSEIFDDQFSVERPDGSNFTLKIRSTKLEDSAMYFCASSEEYYRGPSGELFFGEGSRLTVL.

The chain recombines TRBV11-2 with TRBJ1-1, with 8 positions matching TRBD1. CDR1 is SGHAT, CDR2 FQNNGV, per germline. The CDR3 totals 14 residues. Trimming removed 6 bases from V and 5 bases from J; junction bases left unmatched: 8. CDR3 residues: CASRSGQGRTEAFF. DNA of the CDR3: TGTGCCAGCAGATCCGGACAGGGTCGGACTGAAGCTTTCTTT.

The V and J genes are TRBV2 and TRBJ2-7, with 8 bases matching TRBD1. The CDR3 runs 11 residues. The V and J ends lost 8 bases and 5 bases, in that order; junction bases with no gene match: 2. Looked up from germline, CDR1 is SNHLY and CDR2 is FYNNEI. The CDR3 DNA is TGTGCCAGCTGGACAGGGAACGAGCAGTACTTC. Translated: CASWTGNEQYF.

This clone was seen a single time. This chain uses TRBV5-1 with TRBJ2-3, with TRBD2 matching 8 bases. Losses at the gene ends were 4 bases for V and 3 bases for J; bases not matched to a gene: 7. CDR1 is SGHRS and CDR2 is YFSETQ in the germline V gene. The CDR3 consists of 15 residues. The CDR3 DNA reads as TGCGCCAGCAGCGGTCGGGGGGGCGGGACAGATACGCAGTATTTT. Translating it yields CASSGRGGGTDTQYF.

The rearrangement uses TRBV29-1 and TRBJ2-1; tentative D call: TRBD2 (5 bases). Trimming stripped 4 bases from V and 2 bases from J, with 12 bases between. The CDR3 spans 14 residues. Germline lookup yields CDR1 SQVTM and CDR2 ANQGSEA. CDR3 DNA: TGCAGCGTTGTCTCCCCCGGGGCCTACAATGAGCAGTTCTTC. It translates to CSVVSPGAYNEQFF.

This clone was observed once. This chain uses TRBV18 with TRBJ1-1, with 12 bases aligning to TRBD1. The CDR3 totals 17 residues. V shed 1 base, J shed 5 bases, and the junction held 8 bases outside the gene matches. From germline, CDR1 is KGHSH and CDR2 LQKENI. DNA for the CDR3: TGTGCCAGCTCACCACTGGGGACAGGGGGCTGGAAAACTGAAGCTTTCTTT. Protein: CASSPLGTGGWKTEAFF.

The V call is TRBV6-5, the J call TRBJ2-7; D gene unclear. This CDR3 contains 11 residues. The germline gives CDR1 MNHEY, CDR2 SVGAGI. With 6 bases removed from V and 3 bases from J, the gap between germline ends came to 6 bases. Written as DNA, the CDR3 is TGTGCCAGCAGAGCCGACTACGAGCAGTACTTC. Protein: CASRADYEQYF.

This clone was observed a handful of times. V gene TRBV28 combines with J gene TRBJ1-5; tentatively, D is TRBD1 (5 bases). CDR3 length: 14 amino acids. The germline V gene has CDR1 MDHEN and CDR2 SYDVKM. V lost 6 bases and J lost 8, with 17 bases in between. The CDR3 is CASSPWGEFKPQHF. The CDR3 nucleotides are TGTGCCAGCAGCCCATGGGGGGAGTTTAAGCCCCAGCATTTT.

This chain joins TRBV7-8 and TRBJ1-1; D may be TRBD1 (6 bases). Germline V gene data show CDR1 as SGHVS and CDR2 as FQNEAQ. Between the trimmed V and J ends, which lost 1 base and 5 bases, there was a span of 14 bases. The CDR3 is 15 amino acids. The CDR3 coding sequence is TGTGCCAGCAGCTTAGTCGAAGGGGGAGAAACTGAAGCTTTCTTT. It yields the protein CASSLVEGGETEAFF. Full variable domain (outside the CDR3, taken from reference TRBV7-8 and TRBJ1-1): GAGVSQSPRYKVAKRGQDVALRCDPISGHVSLFWYQQALGQGPEFLTYFQNEAQLDKSGLPSDRFFAERPEGSVSTLKIQRTQQEDSAVYLCASSLVEGGETEAFFGQGTRLTVV.

V is TRBV29-1 and J is TRBJ1-1, with D maybe TRBD1 (5 bases). Germline V lookup: CDR1 SQVTM, CDR2 ANQGSEA. The germline V and J ends were trimmed by 4 bases and 6 bases, with 12 bases remaining between them. The CDR3 totals 12 residues. Here the CDR3 reads CSVAPRDPEAFF. The CDR3 DNA sequence: TGCAGCGTTGCCCCGCGGGACCCTGAAGCTTTCTTT.

The V call is TRBV6-1, the J call TRBJ2-5, with TRBD1 as a possible D gene (6 bases). Trimming removed 6 bases at V and 3 bases at J, with 14 bases between. The germline gives CDR1 MNHNS, CDR2 SASEGT. The CDR3 loop spans 14 amino acids. The CDR3 bases are TGTGCCAGCAGGGGACACCCCAAAAAAGAGACCCAGTACTTC. Its protein is CASRGHPKKETQYF.

The rearrangement uses TRBV5-4 and TRBJ1-6, with D tentatively TRBD1 (5 bases). The V gene lost 0 bases and the J gene lost 6 bases, with 10 bases spanning the gap. This CDR3 comprises 15 residues. The V gene's germline CDR1 is SGHNT and CDR2 YYREEE (reference sequence). CDR3: CASSLDGGGNSPLHF. As DNA, the CDR3 is TGTGCCAGCAGCTTGGATGGGGGGGGTAATTCACCCCTCCACTTT.

This clone occurred once. This chain connects TRBV6-6 to TRBJ1-1; TRBD1 aligns across 7 bases. J was trimmed by 6 bases and V by 5 bases; bases with no gene match: 9. The CDR3 sequence is 14 residues long. Germline V CDR1 and CDR2: MNHNY, SVGAGI (reference sequence). Here the CDR3 reads CASSLQGKIAEAFF. CDR3 DNA sequence: TGTGCCAGCAGTCTACAGGGGAAAATCGCTGAAGCTTTCTTT.

The V and J genes are TRBV5-8 and TRBJ1-1; D remains unclear. V was pared by 1 base and J by 3 bases, with 13 bases between. The CDR3 length is 15 residues. The germline gives CDR1 SGHTS, CDR2 YDEGEE. CDR3: CASSLWPHRDTEAFF. The CDR3 nucleotides are TGTGCCAGCAGCTTGTGGCCCCATCGGGACACTGAAGCTTTCTTT.

The genes are TRBV30 and TRBJ1-2, with TRBD1 identical over 8 bases. The V and J ends lost 4 bases and 5 bases, in that order; junction bases with no gene match: 9. CDR1 and CDR2 (germline): GTSNPN, SVGIG (reference sequence). The CDR3 covers 14 residues. CDR3 protein: CAWNPGQAFYGYTF. The CDR3 DNA is TGTGCCTGGAATCCGGGACAGGCCTTTTATGGCTACACCTTC. The whole variable domain, remainder taken from reference TRBV30 and TRBJ1-2, is SQTIHQWPATLVQPVGSPLSLECTVEGTSNPNLYWYRQAAGRGLQLLFYSVGIGQISSEVPQNLSASRPQDRQFILSSKKLLLSDSGFYLCAWNPGQAFYGYTFGSGTRLTVV.

The J gene is TRBJ2-2, the V gene TRBV23-1; D gene uncertain. TRBV23-1 belongs to the ORF category, with a function that is uncertain. The CDR3 length is 14 residues. Between the trimmed V and J ends, which lost 4 bases and 1 base, there was a span of 7 bases. The chain's CDR3 is CASSLHGNTGELFF. The CDR3 nucleotides read TGCGCCAGCAGTCTACATGGGAACACCGGGGAGCTGTTTTTT.

V is TRBV14 and J is TRBJ2-1; TRBD2 aligns across 10 bases. Losses at the gene ends were 2 bases for V and 7 bases for J; bases not matched to a gene: 2. The germline CDR1 and CDR2 sequences are SGHDN and FVKESK. The CDR3 has 14 amino acids. CDR3 sequence (DNA): TGTGCCAGCAGCCAAAATAGCGGGGGGAATGAGCAGTTCTTC. Protein product: CASSQNSGGNEQFF.

The chain combines TRBV19 with TRBJ2-5; 8 bases line up with TRBD1. The CDR3 contains 14 residues. Germline CDR1 is LNHDA and CDR2 is SQIVND (reference sequence). The ends lost 7 bases at V and 3 bases at J; junction bases unmatched: 7. The CDR3 nucleotides read TGTGCCAGTATGGAACAGGGGGTCAAAGAGACCCAGTACTTC. Its translation: CASMEQGVKETQYF. The full variable domain, its missing parts supplied by reference TRBV19 and TRBJ2-5, is DGGITQSPKYLFRKEGQNVTLSCEQNLNHDAMYWYRQDPGQGLRLIYYSQIVNDFQKGDIAEGYSVSREKKESFPLTVTSAQKNPTAFYLCASMEQGVKETQYFGPGTRLLVL.

This sequence joins TRBV5-4 and TRBJ2-7; D possibly corresponds to TRBD2 (6 bases). The V gene lost 0 bases and the J gene lost 4 bases, with 11 bases spanning the gap. This CDR3 comprises 14 residues. Germline CDR1 reads SGHNT; CDR2 reads YYREEE (reference sequence). CDR3: CASSLGGTYYEQYF. DNA for the CDR3: TGTGCCAGCAGCTTGGGTGGGACTTATTACGAGCAGTACTTC.

A few counts support this clone. The V and J genes are TRBV30 and TRBJ1-5; D gene ambiguous. The length of the CDR3 is 16 residues. Germline values: CDR1 GTSNPN, CDR2 SVGIG (reference sequence). The V end lost 0 bases, the J end lost 0 bases, and 12 bases lay between the germline ends. The CDR3 sequence: CAWSVGVGTSNQPQHF. CDR3 DNA sequence: TGTGCCTGGAGTGTTGGAGTGGGTACTAGCAATCAGCCCCAGCATTTT.

This chain joins TRBV10-2 and TRBJ2-3; D ambiguous. Germline CDR1 WSHSY, CDR2 SAAADI. V lost 8 bases to trimming and J lost 6 bases, with 9 bases between them. The length of the CDR3 is 11 residues. CDR3 sequence (DNA): TGCGCCAGCGAGAGCGACGATACGCAGTATTTT. Its protein product is CASESDDTQYF.